Each of the 10 T cell receptor beta chains below was sequenced from the same sample in a study of vaccination effects on CD4 cells after COVID-19 (dated by TCRdb to 2022 to 2024). The antigens these receptors bind are not known. The library was produced with the immunoSEQ multiplex PCR assay. The clones in this table, taken by TCRdb from immuneACCESS, are in-frame only. Not every clone is retained; where verified, under half of the shortfall comes from an unresolved V gene, and the cause of the rest is unknown. Counted in this sample were about 80,000 clones; over 70% of them appeared once. The ten biggest clones cover approximately 1% of the sample. To identify antigen-specific CD4+ T cell clonotypes by their expansion, the ViraFEST assay first stimulated PBMC with viral peptide pools and then applied TCR sequencing. After more than nine days of culture, CD4+ T cells were isolated with the EasySep CD4+ T cell isolation kit. Each participant got two doses of an mRNA SARS-CoV-2 vaccine, either BNT162b2 or mRNA-1273.

Sequenced material: CD4+ T cells from PBMCs cultured with HCoV-OC43 spike peptides, taken after COVID-19 vaccination. This specimen's cell subset or site label, interpreted: HCoV-OC43 spike overlapping peptide pool stimulation. These receptors were collected from a human donor who received a COVID-19 vaccine.

This clone was picked up one time. The J gene is TRBJ2-7, the V gene TRBV18; 8 bases are shared with TRBD1. This CDR3 spans 14 amino acids. V trimming: 3 bases; J trimming: 4 bases; junction bases outside the gene matches: 5. The V gene's germline CDR1 is KGHSH and CDR2 LQKENI. The CDR3 protein is CASSPGQGRYEQYV. DNA of the CDR3: TGTGCCAGCTCACCCGGACAGGGCCGATACGAGCAGTACGTC.

This clone was detected only a few times. The CDR3 spells CASSRTSDADTQYF. The CDR3 DNA reads TGTGCCAGCAGCAGGACTAGCGACGCAGATACGCAGTATTTT. The chain uses TRBV5-4 and TRBJ2-3; 9 bases are a match to TRBD2. Germline-derived CDR1 and CDR2 are SGHNT and YYREEE (reference sequence). V lost 4 bases and J lost 4; bases outside the gene matches: 4. The CDR3 covers 14 residues. The full variable domain, completed using reference TRBV5-4 and TRBJ2-3, is ETGVTQSPTHLIKTRGQQVTLRCSSQSGHNTVSWYQQALGQGPQFIFQYYREEENGRGNFPPRFSGLQFPNYSSELNVNALELDDSALYLCASSRTSDADTQYFGPGTRLTVL.

The chain recombines TRBV10-3 with TRBJ1-2; perhaps TRBD1 as D (6 bases). Germline CDR1 is ENHRY and CDR2 is SYGVKD. Trimming cost V 0 bases and J 4 bases, with 12 bases left between them. The length of the CDR3 is 15 residues. The CDR3 bases are TGTGCCATCAGTGAGTCGATCTTACAGGGCTATGGCTACACCTTC. This sequence encodes CAISESILQGYGYTF.

This rearrangement joins TRBV5-6 to TRBJ1-2; D might be TRBD1 (5 bases). The V and J ends lost 0 bases and 0 bases respectively, with 15 bases between them. CDR1 is SGHDT, CDR2 YYEEEE, per germline. The CDR3 consists of 17 residues. This CDR3 reads CASSLDFGGAPNYGYTF. DNA for the CDR3: TGTGCCAGCAGCTTGGATTTCGGAGGGGCCCCTAACTATGGCTACACCTTC.

The sample holds a few counts of this clone. This chain connects TRBV7-9 to TRBJ1-2, with 9 bases fitting TRBD1. CDR1 is SEHNR, CDR2 FQNEAQ, per germline (reference sequence). V lost 5 bases, J lost 4 bases, and 5 bases stayed unmatched. The CDR3 runs to 14 residues. CDR3 residues: CASSPGQGFYGYTF. The CDR3 DNA reads as TGTGCCAGCAGCCCGGGACAGGGTTTCTATGGCTACACCTTC.

The rearrangement links TRBV11-3 to TRBJ1-1; 12 positions agree with TRBD1. V was clipped by 1 base and J by 5 bases; unmatched bases: 5. Germline assignment: CDR1 SGHNT and CDR2 YENEEA. This CDR3 spans 16 amino acids. The DNA of the CDR3 is TGTGCCAGCAGCTTAGGGATGGGACAGGGGGCTACTGAAGCTTTCTTT. Protein product: CASSLGMGQGATEAFF.

The rearrangement joins TRBV19 to TRBJ1-4, with D tentatively TRBD1 (5 bases). The CDR3 covers 15 residues. The V gene lost 5 bases and the J gene lost 0 bases, with 10 bases spanning the gap. Per germline, CDR1 LNHDA and CDR2 SQIVND (reference sequence). The CDR3 DNA sequence: TGTGCCAGTAGTCGAAGACAGTCAACTAATGAAAAACTGTTTTTT. It translates to CASSRRQSTNEKLFF.

Here the CDR3 DNA reads TGTGCCAGCAGTGAATTAGACAGGGCTGGCTACACCTTC. Its translation: CASSELDRAGYTF. The chain carries TRBV6-1 and TRBJ1-2; 7 bases are shared with TRBD1. The CDR3 runs 13 residues. The germline V gene has CDR1 MNHNS and CDR2 SASEGT. The V and J ends lost 2 bases and 7 bases, in that order; junction bases with no gene match: 4.

The chain uses TRBV3-1 (or the pseudogene TRBV3-2) and TRBJ1-4; D perhaps matches TRBD1 (6 bases). The germline V and J ends were trimmed by 4 bases and 4 bases, with 13 bases remaining between them. Germline values: CDR1 LGHDT, CDR2 YNNKEL (reference sequence). The CDR3 loop spans 15 amino acids. This chain's CDR3 is CASSRFGGGNEKLFF. Here the CDR3 DNA reads TGTGCCAGCAGCCGATTCGGGGGCGGTAATGAAAAACTGTTTTTT.

The rearrangement joins TRBV30 to TRBJ1-1, with D maybe TRBD1 (5 bases). This CDR3 is built from 16 residues. Germline V gene sequence: CDR1 GTSNPN, CDR2 SVGIG (reference sequence). Trimming stripped 2 bases from V and 4 bases from J, with 20 bases between. CDR3 loop: CAWSPTLRAAGTEAFF. The CDR3 DNA sequence: TGTGCCTGGAGTCCCACACTCAGGGCGGCGGGCACTGAAGCTTTCTTT.